This T cell receptor beta chain originates from a study of cytomegalovirus exposure and HLA in healthy donors. The study's findings and limits: It was shown in a later analysis that HLA-associated TCR beta chains were more clonally expanded than other, equally common chains.

The V gene's germline CDR1 is SGDLS and CDR2 YYNGEE. The CDR3 consists of 14 residues. As regards this clone: The antigen remains unidentified. A junction end diverges from the germline sequence, so it may reflect a read error.

Primers for the PCR totalled 60 Vbeta and 13 Jbeta. Sequencing used immunoSEQ multiplex PCR; TCRdb keeps in-frame clones, though not all of them. The sample carries 110,000 to 150,000 clones, 65% to 80% recorded once. This clonotype was obtained from a woman in her thirties or forties in good health and CMV-seronegative. Material for sequencing was PBMCs. This chain joins TRBV9 and TRBJ2-5, with D maybe TRBD1 (5 bases). The CDR3 spells CASSVVDSQEAQYF. CDR3 coding DNA: TGTGCCAGCAGCGTAGTTGACAGCCAAGAGGCCCAGTACTTC.